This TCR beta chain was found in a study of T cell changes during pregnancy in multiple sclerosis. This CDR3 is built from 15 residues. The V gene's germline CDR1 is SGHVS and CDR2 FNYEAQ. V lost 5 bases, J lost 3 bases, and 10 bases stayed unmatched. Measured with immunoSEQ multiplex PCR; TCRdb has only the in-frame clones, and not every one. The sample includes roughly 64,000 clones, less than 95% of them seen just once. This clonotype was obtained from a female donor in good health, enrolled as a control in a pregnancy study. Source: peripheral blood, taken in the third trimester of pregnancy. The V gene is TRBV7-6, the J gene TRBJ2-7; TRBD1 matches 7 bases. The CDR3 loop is CASSPGDREYYEQYF. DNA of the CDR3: TGTGCCAGCAGCCCTGGGGACAGAGAATACTACGAGCAGTACTTC.